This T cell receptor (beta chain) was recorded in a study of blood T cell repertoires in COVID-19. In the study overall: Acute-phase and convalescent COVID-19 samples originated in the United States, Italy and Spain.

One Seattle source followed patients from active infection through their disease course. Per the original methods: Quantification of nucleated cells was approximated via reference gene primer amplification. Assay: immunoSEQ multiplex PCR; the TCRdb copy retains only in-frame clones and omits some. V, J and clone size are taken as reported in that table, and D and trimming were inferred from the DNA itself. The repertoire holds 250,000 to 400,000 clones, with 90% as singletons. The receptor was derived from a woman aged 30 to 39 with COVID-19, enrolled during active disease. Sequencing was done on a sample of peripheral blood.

The DNA of the CDR3 is TGCAGTGGGGAGAGCGCGGGTGGCTACACCTTC. This translates into CSGESAGGYTF. This chain connects TRBV20-1 to TRBJ1-2; D unresolved. V gave up 7 bases and J gave up 7 bases, with 13 bases separating them. CDR3 length: 11 residues. Looked up from germline, CDR1 is DFQATT and CDR2 is SNEGSKA (reference sequence).